This T cell receptor beta chain was documented in a study of cytomegalovirus exposure and HLA in healthy donors. As regards this clone: Its antigen is unknown.

General study points: It was likely that a cluster of highly shared sequence variants was a sequencing artifact. Earlier analysis looked at TCR beta V segments, and most were productive about 90% or about 30% of the time. Later analysis associated a missense DCLRE1C variant with TCR beta V- and J-gene trimming.

PCR amplification relied on 60 Vbeta primers (plus 13 Jbeta primers). Sequencing was performed with immunoSEQ multiplex PCR; in TCRdb, only in-frame clones are kept and a portion is missing. This table has under 130,000 clones, roughly three quarters appearing once. V shed 2 bases and J 5 bases; nucleotides not matched to a gene: 7. The germline V gene encodes CDR1 SGHNT and CDR2 YENEEA. The CDR3 runs to 15 residues. Input material: PBMCs. This TCR derives from a male donor in good health and CMV-seronegative. The rearrangement joins TRBV11-3 to TRBJ2-3; 7 nucleotides match TRBD2. DNA of the CDR3: TGTGCCAGCAGCTTACCTAGCGGAGGGCAAGATACGCAGTATTTT. This translates into CASSLPSGGQDTQYF.